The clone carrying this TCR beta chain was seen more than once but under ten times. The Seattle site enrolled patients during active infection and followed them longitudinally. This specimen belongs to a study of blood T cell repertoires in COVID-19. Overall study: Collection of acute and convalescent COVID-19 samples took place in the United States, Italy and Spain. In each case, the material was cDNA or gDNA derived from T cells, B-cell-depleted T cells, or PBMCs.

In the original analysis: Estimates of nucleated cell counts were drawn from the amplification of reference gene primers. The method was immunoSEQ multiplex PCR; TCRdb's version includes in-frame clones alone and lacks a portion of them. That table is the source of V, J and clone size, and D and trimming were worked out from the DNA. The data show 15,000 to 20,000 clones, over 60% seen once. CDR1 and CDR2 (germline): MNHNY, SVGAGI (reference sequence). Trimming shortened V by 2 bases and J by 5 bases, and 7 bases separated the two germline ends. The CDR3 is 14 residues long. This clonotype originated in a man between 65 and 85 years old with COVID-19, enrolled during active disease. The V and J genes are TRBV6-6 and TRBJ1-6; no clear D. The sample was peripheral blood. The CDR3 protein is CASSYPEDNSPLHF. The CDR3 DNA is TGTGCCAGCAGTTACCCCGAGGATAATTCACCCCTCCACTTT.